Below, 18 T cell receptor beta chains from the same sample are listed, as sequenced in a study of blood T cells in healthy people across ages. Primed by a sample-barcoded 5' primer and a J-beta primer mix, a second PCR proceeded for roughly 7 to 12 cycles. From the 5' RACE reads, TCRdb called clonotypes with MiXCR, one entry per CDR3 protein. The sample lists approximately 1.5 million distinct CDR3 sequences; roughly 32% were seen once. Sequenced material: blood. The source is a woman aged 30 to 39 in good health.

CDR3 bases: TGTGCCAGCAGCTTAGATGGGACAGGGTCCTATAATTCACCCCTCCACTTT. Amino acid sequence: CASSLDGTGSYNSPLHF. The V gene is TRBV7-2, the J gene TRBJ1-6; TRBD1 aligns across 9 bases. J lost 1 base, V lost 1 base, and 2 bases had no gene match. Germline CDR1 is SGHTA and CDR2 is FQGNSA. The CDR3 is made up of 17 amino acids.

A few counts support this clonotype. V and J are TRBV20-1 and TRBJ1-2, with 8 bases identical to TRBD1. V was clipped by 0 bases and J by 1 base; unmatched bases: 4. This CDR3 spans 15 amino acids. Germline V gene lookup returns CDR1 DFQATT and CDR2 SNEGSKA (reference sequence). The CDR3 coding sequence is TGCAGTGCTAGAGACCAGACAGGGGTTAACTATGGCTACACCTTC. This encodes CSARDQTGVNYGYTF.

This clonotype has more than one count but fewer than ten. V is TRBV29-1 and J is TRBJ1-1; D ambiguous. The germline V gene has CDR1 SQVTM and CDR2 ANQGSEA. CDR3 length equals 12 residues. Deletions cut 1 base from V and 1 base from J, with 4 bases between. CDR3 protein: CSVEGQNTEAFF. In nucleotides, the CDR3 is TGCAGCGTTGAAGGACAGAACACTGAAGCTTTCTTT.

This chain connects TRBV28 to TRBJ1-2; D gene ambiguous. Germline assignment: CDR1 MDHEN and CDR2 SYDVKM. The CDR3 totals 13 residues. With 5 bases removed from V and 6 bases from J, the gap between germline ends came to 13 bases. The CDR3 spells CASSPPPPHGYTF. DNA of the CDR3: TGTGCCAGCAGTCCACCCCCCCCACATGGCTACACCTTC.

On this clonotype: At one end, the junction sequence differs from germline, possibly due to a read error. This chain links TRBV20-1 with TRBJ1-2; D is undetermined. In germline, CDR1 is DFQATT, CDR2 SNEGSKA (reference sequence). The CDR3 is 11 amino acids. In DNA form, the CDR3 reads TGCAGTGCTGGAGATGGTGGGGGCTACACCTTC. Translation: CSAGDGGGYTF.

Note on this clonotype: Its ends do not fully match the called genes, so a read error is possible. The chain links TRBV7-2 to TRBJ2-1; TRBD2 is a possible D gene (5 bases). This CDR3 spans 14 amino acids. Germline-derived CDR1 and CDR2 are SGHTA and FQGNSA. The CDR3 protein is CVSSLVTGYNEQFF. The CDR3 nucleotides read TGTGTCAGCAGCTTGGTAACGGGATACAATGAGCAGTTCTTC.

The CDR3 reads CASNPNLAGVPYEQYF. The CDR3 DNA reads as TGCGCCAGCAACCCCAATCTAGCGGGGGTCCCCTACGAGCAGTACTTC. This chain uses TRBV5-1 with TRBJ2-7; the match to TRBD2 covers 10 bases. The CDR3 contains 16 residues. Germline assignment: CDR1 SGHRS and CDR2 YFSETQ. Trimming cost V 6 bases and J 2 bases; bases outside gene matches: 11.

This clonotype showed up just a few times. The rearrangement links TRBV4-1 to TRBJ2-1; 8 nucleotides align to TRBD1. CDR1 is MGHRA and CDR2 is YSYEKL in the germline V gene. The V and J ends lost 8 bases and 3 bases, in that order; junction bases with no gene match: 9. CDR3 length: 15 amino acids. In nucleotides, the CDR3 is TGCGCCAGCGTTTCCAATGACAGGGGCTACAATGAGCAGTTCTTC. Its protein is CASVSNDRGYNEQFF.

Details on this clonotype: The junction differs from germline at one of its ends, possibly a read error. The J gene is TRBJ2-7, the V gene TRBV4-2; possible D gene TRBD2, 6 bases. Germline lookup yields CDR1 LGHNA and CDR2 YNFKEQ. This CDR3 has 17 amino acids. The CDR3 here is CTSSQEGPSAESYEQYF. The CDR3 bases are TGTACCAGCAGCCAAGAGGGCCCTAGCGCGGAGTCCTACGAGCAGTACTTC.

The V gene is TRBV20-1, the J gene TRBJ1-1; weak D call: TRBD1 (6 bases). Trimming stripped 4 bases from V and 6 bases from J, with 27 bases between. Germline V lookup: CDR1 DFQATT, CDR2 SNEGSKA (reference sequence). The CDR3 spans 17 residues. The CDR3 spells CSAIEDSDRIGVPEAFF. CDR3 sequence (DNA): TGCAGTGCTATTGAGGATTCGGACAGAATAGGGGTCCCTGAAGCTTTCTTT.

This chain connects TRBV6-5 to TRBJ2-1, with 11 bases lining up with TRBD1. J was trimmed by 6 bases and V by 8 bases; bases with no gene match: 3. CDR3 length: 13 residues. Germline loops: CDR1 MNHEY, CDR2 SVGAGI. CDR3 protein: CASGTGGVNEQFF. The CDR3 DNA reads TGTGCCAGCGGGACAGGGGGGGTCAATGAGCAGTTCTTC.

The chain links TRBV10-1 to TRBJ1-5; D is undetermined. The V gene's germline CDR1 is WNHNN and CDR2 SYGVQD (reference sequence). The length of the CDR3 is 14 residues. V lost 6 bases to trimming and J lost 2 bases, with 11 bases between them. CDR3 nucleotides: TGCGCCAGCAGAGCAGCCTTGGGCAATCAGCCCCAGCATTTT. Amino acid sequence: CASRAALGNQPQHF.

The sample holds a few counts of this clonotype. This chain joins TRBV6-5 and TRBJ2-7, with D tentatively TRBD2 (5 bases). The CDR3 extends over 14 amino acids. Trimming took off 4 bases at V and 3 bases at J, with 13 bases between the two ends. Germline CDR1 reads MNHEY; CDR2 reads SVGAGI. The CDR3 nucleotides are TGTGCCAGCAGTTTCGGGGAAAGGTACTACGAGCAGTACTTC. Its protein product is CASSFGERYYEQYF.

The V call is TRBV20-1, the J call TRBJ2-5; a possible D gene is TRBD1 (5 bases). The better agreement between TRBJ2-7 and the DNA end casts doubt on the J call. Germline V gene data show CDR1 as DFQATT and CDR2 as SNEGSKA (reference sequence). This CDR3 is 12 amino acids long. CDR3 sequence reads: CSAPSQGHEQYF. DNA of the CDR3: TGCAGTGCCCCTTCGCAGGGCCACGAGCAGTACTTC.

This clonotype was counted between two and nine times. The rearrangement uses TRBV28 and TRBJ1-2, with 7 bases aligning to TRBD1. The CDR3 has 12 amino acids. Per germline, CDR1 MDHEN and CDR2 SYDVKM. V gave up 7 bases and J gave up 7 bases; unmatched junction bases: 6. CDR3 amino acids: CASTDRETGYTF. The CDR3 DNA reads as TGTGCCAGCACCGACAGGGAAACTGGCTACACCTTC.

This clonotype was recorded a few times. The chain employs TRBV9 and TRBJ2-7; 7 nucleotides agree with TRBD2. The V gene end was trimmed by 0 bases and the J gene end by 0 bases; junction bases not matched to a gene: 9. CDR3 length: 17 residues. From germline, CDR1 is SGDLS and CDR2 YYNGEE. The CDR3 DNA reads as TGTGCCAGCAGCGTAGGAATAGCGGGTGGTAGCTCCTACGAGCAGTACTTC. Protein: CASSVGIAGGSSYEQYF.

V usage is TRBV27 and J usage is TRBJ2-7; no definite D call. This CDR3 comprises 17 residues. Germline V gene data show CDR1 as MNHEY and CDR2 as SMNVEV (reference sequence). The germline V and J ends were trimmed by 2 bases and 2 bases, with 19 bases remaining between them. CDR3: CASSLNSHRTLAYEQYF. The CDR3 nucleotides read TGTGCCAGCAGTTTAAACTCCCATCGGACGCTCGCCTACGAGCAGTACTTC.

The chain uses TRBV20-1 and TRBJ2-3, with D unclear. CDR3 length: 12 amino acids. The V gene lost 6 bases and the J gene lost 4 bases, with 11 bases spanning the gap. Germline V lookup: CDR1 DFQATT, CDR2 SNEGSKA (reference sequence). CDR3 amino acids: CSAPSSADTQYF. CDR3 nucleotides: TGCAGTGCCCCGAGTTCGGCAGATACGCAGTATTTT.